This T cell receptor (beta chain) was profiled in a study of T-cell reconstitution after alpha-beta-depleted transplantation in children. This clonotype was counted many times. V was trimmed by 6 bases and J by 0 bases, leaving 15 bases between them. The length of the CDR3 is 15 residues. Germline CDR1 and CDR2: SNHLY and FYNNEI. Researchers prepared the TCRbeta library using unique molecular identifiers, the study reports. TCRdb fed the PCR reads into MiXCR, producing one record per CDR3 protein. Here the sample spans roughly 200,000 distinct CDR3 sequences, 8% to 9.5% being singletons. The receptor comes from a human donor who donated a stem cell graft to a child with acute lymphoblastic leukemia. The sample was PBMCs from the stem cell graft donor, taken from the stem cell graft. The chain joins TRBV2 to TRBJ2-7, with D possibly matching TRBD2 (6 bases). The CDR3 loop reads CASRVGSVSSYEQYF. The CDR3 DNA reads as TGTGCCAGCAGGGTCGGGAGTGTGAGCTCCTACGAGCAGTACTTC.